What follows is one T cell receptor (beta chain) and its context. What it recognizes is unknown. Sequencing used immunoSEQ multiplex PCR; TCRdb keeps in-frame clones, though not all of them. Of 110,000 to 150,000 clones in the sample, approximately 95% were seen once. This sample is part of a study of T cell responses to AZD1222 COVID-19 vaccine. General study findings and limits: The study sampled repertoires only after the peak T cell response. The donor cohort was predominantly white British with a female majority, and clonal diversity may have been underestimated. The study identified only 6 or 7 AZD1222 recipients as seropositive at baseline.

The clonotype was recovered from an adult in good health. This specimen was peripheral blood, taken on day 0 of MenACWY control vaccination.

The CDR3: CASSVRGLDTGELFF. CDR3 DNA: TGTGCCAGCAGCGTAAGGGGACTCGACACCGGGGAGCTGTTTTTT. This rearrangement joins TRBV9 to TRBJ2-2, with D possibly matching TRBD2 (6 bases). Germline values: CDR1 SGDLS, CDR2 YYNGEE. CDR3 size: 15 residues. Trimming left V 1 base short and J 3 bases short, with 10 bases between.